The T cell receptor beta chain described here comes from a study of tumor and adjacent non-tumor tissue in lung cancer. Overall study: The patients, around 10 men and 4 or 5 women, were roughly 31 to 85 with stage I to III disease.

This CDR3 has 14 residues. Germline V gene data show CDR1 as SGHAT and CDR2 as FQDESV (reference sequence). The V and J ends lost 4 bases and 0 bases respectively, with 9 bases between them. This clonotype is medium-sized. Its target is not known. RNA was extracted from bulk tissue without any cell sorting. Distant lung tissue was collected more than 3 cm away from the tumor edge. The library came from three nested PCR rounds adapted from ARM-PCR protocols. Each CDR3 protein gets one entry after TCRdb re-called the multiplex PCR reads with MiXCR. This sample has about 110,000 distinct CDR3 sequences, with about 65% found just once. Study-level points and caveats: TCR diversity was significantly greater in tumor than normal lung tissue.

V usage is TRBV11-1 and J usage is TRBJ2-5; possible D gene TRBD1, 5 bases. This TCR was sampled from a man aged 60-69 years with non-small cell lung cancer. The sequenced sample was distant non-tumor lung tissue. In DNA, the CDR3 is TGTGCCAGCAGCTCCCTGGACAACCAAGAGACCCAGTACTTC. Translated: CASSSLDNQETQYF.